These 17 T cell receptor beta chains came from one sample sequenced in a study of T cells after posttransplantation cyclophosphamide. Sequencing used immunoSEQ multiplex PCR; TCRdb keeps in-frame clones, though not all of them. This table holds about 66,000 clones, around 93% found once. The sequencing sample was made of PBMCs. The receptors shown here come from a woman aged 25 to 39 in good health and a related stem cell transplant donor.

The chain carries TRBV5-1 and TRBJ1-3; D ambiguous. The V gene's germline CDR1 is SGHRS and CDR2 YFSETQ. The germline V and J ends were trimmed by 4 bases and 0 bases, with 11 bases remaining between them. The CDR3 is 15 residues long. The CDR3 DNA follows: TGCGCCAGCAGCCAGGACGTCGGCTCTGGAAACACCATATATTTT. Translation gives CASSQDVGSGNTIYF.

V and J are TRBV10-3 and TRBJ1-2, with D possibly TRBD1 on 5 matching bases. The V end lost 7 bases, the J end lost 8 bases, and 14 bases lay between the germline ends. Germline lookup yields CDR1 ENHRY and CDR2 SYGVKD. The CDR3 has 12 amino acids. CDR3 sequence: CAITVERGGYTF. CDR3 bases: TGTGCCATCACAGTAGAGCGGGGCGGCTACACCTTC.

The chain carries TRBV19 and TRBJ1-1, with 10 bases that match TRBD1. Unmatched junction bases numbered 8, after V lost 1 base and J lost 0 bases. The CDR3 contains 18 residues. Germline V gene sequence: CDR1 LNHDA, CDR2 SQIVND (reference sequence). Here the CDR3 reads CASSIGLGQGFVNTEAFF. The CDR3 DNA sequence: TGTGCCAGTAGTATAGGCCTGGGACAGGGGTTTGTGAACACTGAAGCTTTCTTT.

This chain links TRBV6-6 with TRBJ1-5; possibly TRBD1 for D (6 bases). Looked up from germline, CDR1 is MNHNY and CDR2 is SVGAGI (reference sequence). The ends were cut back, 2 bases at V and 2 bases at J, with 13 bases in the middle. The CDR3 extends over 16 amino acids. This chain's CDR3 is CASSYPPGGRNQPQHF. CDR3 sequence (DNA): TGTGCCAGCAGTTACCCTCCTGGGGGGCGCAATCAGCCCCAGCATTTT.

The V gene is TRBV5-1, the J gene TRBJ1-2; possibly TRBD1 for D (5 bases). CDR3 size: 15 residues. Germline lookup yields CDR1 SGHRS and CDR2 YFSETQ. The ends were cut back, 0 bases at V and 7 bases at J, with 16 bases in the middle. CDR3 nucleotide sequence: TGCGCCAGCAGCTTGGATCCAGGGCTTGACGGTGGCTACACCTTC. The encoded protein is CASSLDPGLDGGYTF.

The genes are TRBV9 and TRBJ1-6; 7 bases align to TRBD1. Germline V gene sequence: CDR1 SGDLS, CDR2 YYNGEE. V lost 3 bases to trimming and J lost 5 bases; unmatched junction nucleotides: 8. The CDR3 has 16 amino acids. The chain's CDR3 is CASSASDRADNSPLHF. CDR3 bases: TGTGCCAGCAGCGCATCTGACAGGGCTGATAATTCACCCCTCCACTTT.

The J gene is TRBJ2-7, the V gene TRBV7-2; maybe TRBD1 (6 bases). This CDR3 is built from 14 residues. Germline lookup yields CDR1 SGHTA and CDR2 FQGNSA. V dropped 4 bases and J dropped 6 bases, with 16 bases sitting between them. The CDR3 loop reads CASSSGQSRAEQYF. CDR3 coding DNA: TGTGCCAGCAGCTCCGGACAGTCTCGGGCCGAGCAGTACTTC.

This chain connects TRBV28 to TRBJ2-7; 7 positions agree with TRBD2. The CDR3 is 13 residues long. V lost 6 bases, J lost 3 bases, and 5 bases stayed unmatched. Germline V gene data show CDR1 as MDHEN and CDR2 as SYDVKM. The CDR3 loop is CASRDTSVYEQYF. The CDR3 DNA is TGTGCCAGCAGAGATACTAGCGTCTACGAGCAGTACTTC.

The table lists this clone with a count of one. The chain employs TRBV30 and TRBJ1-1; D is unclear. The CDR3 has 13 residues. Between the trimmed V and J ends, which lost 3 bases and 4 bases, there was a span of 12 bases. The germline gives CDR1 GTSNPN, CDR2 SVGIG (reference sequence). In nucleotides, the CDR3 is TGTGCCTGGAGGAGGGAGTGGAGCACTGAAGCTTTCTTT. This codes for CAWRREWSTEAFF. The full variable domain, with the rest looked up from reference TRBV30 and TRBJ1-1, is SQTIHQWPATLVQPVGSPLSLECTVEGTSNPNLYWYRQAAGRGLQLLFYSVGIGQISSEVPQNLSASRPQDRQFILSSKKLLLSDSGFYLCAWRREWSTEAFFGQGTRLTVV.

V gene TRBV5-4 combines with J gene TRBJ2-7, with D perhaps assigned TRBD1 or TRBD2 (5 bases each). This CDR3 is built from 14 residues. The germline CDR1 and CDR2 sequences are SGHNT and YYREEE (reference sequence). V shed 2 bases and J shed 1 base, with 10 bases lying between them. The CDR3 loop reads CASSFWDGSYEQYF. The CDR3 coding sequence is TGTGCCAGCAGCTTCTGGGACGGATCCTACGAGCAGTACTTC.

The chain recombines TRBV19 with TRBJ1-5; 7 positions match TRBD1. V shed 10 bases, J shed 0 bases, and the junction held 15 bases outside the gene matches. CDR1 and CDR2 (germline): LNHDA, SQIVND (reference sequence). The CDR3 runs to 17 residues. The CDR3 spells CATCEPGQTISNQPQHF. The CDR3 DNA is TGTGCCACTTGCGAGCCGGGACAGACTATTAGCAATCAGCCCCAGCATTTT. The complete variable domain, with remaining parts taken from reference TRBV19 and TRBJ1-5, reads DGGITQSPKYLFRKEGQNVTLSCEQNLNHDAMYWYRQDPGQGLRLIYYSQIVNDFQKGDIAEGYSVSREKKESFPLTVTSAQKNPTAFYLCATCEPGQTISNQPQHFGDGTRLSIL.

The chain joins TRBV2 to TRBJ2-3, with a weak D call TRBD1 (6 bases). The CDR3 totals 14 residues. The V gene lost 1 base and the J gene lost 6 bases, with 11 bases spanning the gap. Germline V gene data show CDR1 as SNHLY and CDR2 as FYNNEI. The CDR3 reads CASSEDWGPDTQYF. The CDR3 DNA reads TGTGCCAGCAGTGAAGATTGGGGGCCCGATACGCAGTATTTT. Full variable domain (missing parts from reference TRBV2 and TRBJ2-3): EPEVTQTPSHQVTQMGQEVILRCVPISNHLYFYWYRQILGQKVEFLVSFYNNEISEKSEIFDDQFSVERPDGSNFTLKIRSTKLEDSAMYFCASSEDWGPDTQYFGPGTRLTVL.

The chain carries TRBV9 and TRBJ2-2; tentatively, D is TRBD2 (6 bases). The CDR3 is made up of 13 amino acids. The germline V gene encodes CDR1 SGDLS and CDR2 YYNGEE. V lost 6 bases and J 4 bases, leaving 10 bases between the germline ends. CDR3 bases: TGTGCCAGCACCTCCGGGGGCACCGGGGAGCTGTTTTTT. It is translated as CASTSGGTGELFF.

This sequence joins TRBV19 and TRBJ1-1; D unclear. Trimming left V 5 bases short and J 1 base short, with 14 bases between. Germline V gene sequence: CDR1 LNHDA, CDR2 SQIVND (reference sequence). The CDR3 extends over 15 amino acids. CDR3: CASSYVAARNTEAFF. In nucleotides, the CDR3 is TGTGCCAGTAGTTATGTTGCAGCCAGGAACACTGAAGCTTTCTTT. The variable domain in full, completed from reference TRBV19 and TRBJ1-1, reads DGGITQSPKYLFRKEGQNVTLSCEQNLNHDAMYWYRQDPGQGLRLIYYSQIVNDFQKGDIAEGYSVSREKKESFPLTVTSAQKNPTAFYLCASSYVAARNTEAFFGQGTRLTVV.

The V gene is TRBV6-5, the J gene TRBJ2-4, with 8 bases aligning to TRBD1. The V gene end was trimmed by 6 bases and the J gene end by 4 bases; junction bases not matched to a gene: 8. The CDR3 covers 15 residues. Looked up from germline, CDR1 is MNHEY and CDR2 is SVGAGI. This chain's CDR3 is CASSLTGTGKNIQYF. CDR3 in DNA: TGTGCCAGCAGCCTAACCGGGACAGGAAAAAACATTCAGTACTTC.

The chain carries TRBV18 and TRBJ2-2; 8 bases map to TRBD1. Per the germline V gene, CDR1 is KGHSH and CDR2 is LQKENI. The CDR3 spans 16 residues. The junction had 7 bases not matched to a gene; V was cut back by 4 bases and J by 3 bases. This CDR3 is CASSLGQGGDTGELFF. CDR3 DNA sequence: TGTGCCAGCTCACTAGGACAGGGAGGCGACACCGGGGAGCTGTTTTTT.

The CDR3: CASSLVPLPHPGDEQFF. Written as DNA, the CDR3 is TGTGCCAGCAGCTTAGTGCCCCTCCCCCACCCCGGGGATGAGCAGTTCTTC. The gene calls are TRBV11-3 and TRBJ2-1; TRBD2 might be the D (5 bases). In germline, CDR1 is SGHNT, CDR2 YENEEA. The V end lost 1 base, the J end lost 8 bases, and 21 bases lay between the germline ends. CDR3 length: 17 residues. The full variable domain, completed using reference TRBV11-3 and TRBJ2-1, is EAGVVQSPRYKIIEKKQPVAFWCNPISGHNTLYWYLQNLGQGPELLIRYENEEAVDDSQLPKDRFSAERLKGVDSTLKIQPAELGDSAVYLCASSLVPLPHPGDEQFFGPGTRLTVL.